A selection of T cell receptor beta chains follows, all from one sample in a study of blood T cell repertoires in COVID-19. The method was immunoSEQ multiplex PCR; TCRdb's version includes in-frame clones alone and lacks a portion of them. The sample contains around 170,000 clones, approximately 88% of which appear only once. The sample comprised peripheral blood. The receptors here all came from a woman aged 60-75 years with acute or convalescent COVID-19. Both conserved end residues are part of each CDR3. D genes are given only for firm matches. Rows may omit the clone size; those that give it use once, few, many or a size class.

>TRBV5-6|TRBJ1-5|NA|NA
TGTGCCAGCAGCTTGAGGACAGAGTGGAATCAGCCCCAGCATTTT
CASSLRTEWNQPQHF
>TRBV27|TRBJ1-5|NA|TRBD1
TGTGCCAGCAGTACCTTGGGACAGCGCAATCAGCCCCAGCATTTT
CASSTLGQRNQPQHF
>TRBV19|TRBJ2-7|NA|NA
TGTGCCAGTAGACAGGACCCCTACGAGCAGTACTTC
CASRQDPYEQYF
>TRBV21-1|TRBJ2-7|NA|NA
TGTGCCAGCAGCAAAGGACGTGTGGACAGGAGCTCCTACGAGCAGTACTTC
CASSKGRVDRSSYEQYF
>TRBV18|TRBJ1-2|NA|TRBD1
TGTGCCAGCTTACCGGGACAGGCCGCAGTAGGCTATGGCTACACCTTC
CASLPGQAAVGYGYTF
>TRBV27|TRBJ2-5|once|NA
TGTGCCAGCAGTTCATCCTCATACGGGACAAGAAGGACACAGCATCCGCAGTACTTC
CASSSSSYGTRRTQHPQYF
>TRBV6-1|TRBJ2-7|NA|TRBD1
TGTGCCAGCCGGGGACAGACCTACGAGCAGTACTTC
CASRGQTYEQYF
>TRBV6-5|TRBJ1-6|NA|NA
TGTGCCAGCGGCCCCCGAGGGGGTTCACCCCTCCACTTT
CASGPRGGSPLHF
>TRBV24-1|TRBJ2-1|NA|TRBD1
TGTGCCACCAGTGATCCGGACAGGGGCGCCTACAATGAGCAGTTCTTC
CATSDPDRGAYNEQFF
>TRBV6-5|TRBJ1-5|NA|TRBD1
TGTGCCACCGCCGACAGGGTGGGGAATCAGCCCCAGCATTTT
CATADRVGNQPQHF
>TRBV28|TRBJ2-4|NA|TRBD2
TGTGCCAGCAGTGGGGAGGGGCGAGCCAAAAACATTCAGTACTTC
CASSGEGRAKNIQYF
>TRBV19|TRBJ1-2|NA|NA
TGTGCCAGTACCTCAAAGGATTCAGGGAACTATGGCTACACCTTC
CASTSKDSGNYGYTF
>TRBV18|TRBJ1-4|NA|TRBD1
TGTGCCAGCTCCTCCGGGACAGGGGATGAAAAACTGTTTTTT
CASSSGTGDEKLFF
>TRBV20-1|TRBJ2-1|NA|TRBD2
TGCAGTGCTAGTCCCTCTAGCGGGGGGGCGGGCAATGAGCAGTTCTTC
CSASPSSGGAGNEQFF
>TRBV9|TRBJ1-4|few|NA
TGTGCCAGCAGCTCTCGGACATCTAATAATGAAAAACTGTTTTTT
CASSSRTSNNEKLFF
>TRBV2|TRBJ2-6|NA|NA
TGTGCCAGCAGTGATGGGGGGGGCCTCTCTGGGGCCAACGTCCTGACTTTC
CASSDGGGLSGANVLTF
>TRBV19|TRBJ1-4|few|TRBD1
TGTGCCAGTAGTATATGGGACAGGGGGAAGGAAAAACTGTTTTTT
CASSIWDRGKEKLFF
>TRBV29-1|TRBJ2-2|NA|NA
TGCAGCGTTGTGGGTCAGGTCACCGGGGAGCTGTTTTTT
CSVVGQVTGELFF
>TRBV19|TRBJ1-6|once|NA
TGTGCCAGTAGTATAGGAAGGGGCTCACCCCTCCACTTT
CASSIGRGSPLHF
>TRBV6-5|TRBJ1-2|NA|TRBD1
TGTGCCACCGGACAGGGGAGCTATGGCTACACCTTC
CATGQGSYGYTF
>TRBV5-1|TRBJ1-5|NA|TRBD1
TGCGCCAGCAGCCCTGGGGACAGGGACAGCCAGCCCCAGCATTTT
CASSPGDRDSQPQHF
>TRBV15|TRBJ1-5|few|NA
TGTGCCACCAGCAGAGAGAGGGACTTCAATCAGCCCCAGCATTTT
CATSRERDFNQPQHF
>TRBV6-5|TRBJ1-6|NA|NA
TGTGCCAGCACAAAGTTAGCGGACGGGATGGCCCCCCTCCACTTT
CASTKLADGMAPLHF
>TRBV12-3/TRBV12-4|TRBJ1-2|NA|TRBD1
TGTGCCAGCAGTTTTTCCTCGGGACAGGGGGCGGCCTTC
CASSFSSGQGAAF
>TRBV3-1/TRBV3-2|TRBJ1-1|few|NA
TGTGCCAGCAGCCAAGGTCTGGAGGGGCCTTACACTGAAGCTTTCTTT
CASSQGLEGPYTEAFF
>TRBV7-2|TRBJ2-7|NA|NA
TGTGCCAGCAGCCCGCTCGGGGTTTGGGAGCAGTACTTC
CASSPLGVWEQYF
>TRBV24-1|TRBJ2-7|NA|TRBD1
TGTGCCACCAGCCAGACAGGGAGCTCCTACGAGCAGTACTTC
CATSQTGSSYEQYF
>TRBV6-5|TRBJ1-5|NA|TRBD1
TGTGCCAGCAGACCGGACAGGGAGAATCAGCCCCAGCATTTT
CASRPDRENQPQHF
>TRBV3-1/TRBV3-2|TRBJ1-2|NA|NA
TGTGCCAGCAGCCACGTTGACGGGGGGCACGGCTACACCTTC
CASSHVDGGHGYTF
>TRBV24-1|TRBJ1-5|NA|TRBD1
TGTGCCACCAGTGACTCAGGGGGTTCTGAGCCCCAGCATTTT
CATSDSGGSEPQHF
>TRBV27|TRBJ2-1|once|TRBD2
TGTGCCAGCAGTTTGATAGGGCGGGGGGGCCCCTACAATGAGCAGTTCTTC
CASSLIGRGGPYNEQFF
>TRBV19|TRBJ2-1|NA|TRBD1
TGTGCCAGTAGTACAAAAGGGCAGGGGGCCATGAATGAGCAGTTCTTC
CASSTKGQGAMNEQFF
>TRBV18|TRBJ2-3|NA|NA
TGTGCCAGCTCACCGGGGACTAGCACAGATACGCAGTATTTT
CASSPGTSTDTQYF
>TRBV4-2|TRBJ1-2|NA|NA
TGTGCCAGCAGCCAAGCGGAGTCCCCCAACTATGGCTACACCTTC
CASSQAESPNYGYTF
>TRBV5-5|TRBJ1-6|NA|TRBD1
TGTGCCAGCAGCTTCGACAGGGAGGCCCTCCACTTT
CASSFDREALHF
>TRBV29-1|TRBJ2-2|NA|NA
TGCAGCGTGGGGACACCGAACGCCAAGCTGTTTTTT
CSVGTPNAKLFF
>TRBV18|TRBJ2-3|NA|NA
TGTGCCAGCTCACCACCCCGACAGGTGTACACAGATACGCAGTATTTT
CASSPPRQVYTDTQYF
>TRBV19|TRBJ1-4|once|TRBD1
TGTGCCAGTGACCAACAGGGGTCTAAGGGGAAACTGTTTTTT
CASDQQGSKGKLFF
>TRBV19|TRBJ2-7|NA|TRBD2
TGTGCCAGTAGCGCCTCGGGACTAGCGGGCGAGCAGTACTTC
CASSASGLAGEQYF
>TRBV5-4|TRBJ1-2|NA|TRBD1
TGTGCCAGCAGCATTCCGGGACAGGGCTATGGCTACACCTTC
CASSIPGQGYGYTF
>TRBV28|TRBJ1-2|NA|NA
TGTGCCAGCAGTGACCCTCCCGCAGGGAAATATGGCTACACCTTC
CASSDPPAGKYGYTF
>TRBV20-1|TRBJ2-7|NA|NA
TGCAGTGCTAGTAACGGGGGGCAGACCTACGAGCAGTACTTC
CSASNGGQTYEQYF
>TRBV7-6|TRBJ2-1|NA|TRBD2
TGTGCCAGCAGCTTAGCACCTAGCGGGGGGGCCGATGAGCAGTTCTTC
CASSLAPSGGADEQFF
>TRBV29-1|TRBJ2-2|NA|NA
TGCAGCGTTGAAGATCTTCGGGGGACGGGCAGTTTTACCGGGGAGCTGTTTTTT
CSVEDLRGTGSFTGELFF
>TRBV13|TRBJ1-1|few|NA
TGTGCCAGCAGCTTGAGGAAGGGGAAAGACCTGAACACTGAAGCTTTCTTT
CASSLRKGKDLNTEAFF
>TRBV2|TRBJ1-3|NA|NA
TGTGCCAGCAGGCGCAGAGGCGGAAACACCATATATTTT
CASRRRGGNTIYF